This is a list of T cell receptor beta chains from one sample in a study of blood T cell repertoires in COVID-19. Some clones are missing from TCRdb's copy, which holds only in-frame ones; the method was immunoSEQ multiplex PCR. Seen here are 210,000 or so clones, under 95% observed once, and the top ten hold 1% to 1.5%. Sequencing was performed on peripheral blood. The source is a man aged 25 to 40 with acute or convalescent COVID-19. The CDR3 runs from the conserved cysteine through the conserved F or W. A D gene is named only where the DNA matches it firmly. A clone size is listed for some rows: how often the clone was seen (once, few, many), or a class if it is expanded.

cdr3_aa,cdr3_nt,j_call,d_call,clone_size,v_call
CASSLSGRGGETQYF,TGTGCCAGCAGCTTGTCCGGTAGAGGGGGAGAGACCCAGTACTTC,TRBJ2-5,.,.,TRBV5-4
CASSLVPTMNTEAFF,TGTGCCAGCAGCTTGGTGCCTACCATGAACACTGAAGCTTTCTTT,TRBJ1-1,.,.,TRBV5-6
CASSQGTGGTLFF,TGTGCCAGCAGCCAGGGGACAGGGGGCACGCTGTTTTTT,TRBJ2-2,TRBD1,.,TRBV14
CARPWRLAGIEQYF,TGTGCCAGGCCCTGGAGACTAGCGGGGATCGAGCAGTACTTC,TRBJ2-7,TRBD2,.,TRBV6-5
CASSSTSGSSYEQYF,TGTGCCAGCTCATCTACTAGCGGTAGCTCCTACGAGCAGTACTTC,TRBJ2-7,TRBD2,.,TRBV18
CASGLVRQVEFNSPLHF,TGTGCTAGTGGTTTGGTAAGACAGGTGGAGTTTAATTCACCCCTCCACTTT,TRBJ1-6,.,.,TRBV12-5
CASSQGPGSYEQYF,TGTGCCAGCAGCCAAGGGCCGGGATCCTACGAGCAGTACTTC,TRBJ2-7,.,.,TRBV14
CASSLAQGAYEQYF,TGTGCCAGCAGCTTAGCCCAGGGGGCTTACGAGCAGTACTTC,TRBJ2-7,TRBD1,.,TRBV11-2
CASSSQGTSYNSPLHF,TGCGCCAGCAGCTCTCAGGGTACCTCCTATAATTCACCCCTCCACTTT,TRBJ1-6,.,.,TRBV5-1
CASSWTGFGNQPQHF,TGTGCCAGCAGCTGGACAGGGTTTGGCAATCAGCCCCAGCATTTT,TRBJ1-5,TRBD1,.,TRBV5-5
CSASADRSPGETNEKLFF,TGCAGTGCTAGTGCCGACAGGTCGCCGGGTGAAACTAATGAAAAACTGTTTTTT,TRBJ1-4,.,.,TRBV20-1
CASSPPDRGVNEQFF,TGTGCCAGCTCACCACCGGACAGGGGCGTTAATGAGCAGTTCTTC,TRBJ2-1,TRBD1,.,TRBV18
CASSQVRGYEQYF,TGTGCCAGCAGCCAAGTCAGGGGATACGAGCAGTACTTC,TRBJ2-7,.,once,TRBV3-1/TRBV3-2
CAWSSRQDTQYF,TGTGCCTGGTCTTCACGACAAGATACGCAGTATTTT,TRBJ2-3,.,once,TRBV30